Sequencing of this T cell receptor (beta chain) was carried out in a study of blood T cell repertoires in COVID-19. The germline V gene has CDR1 WSHSY and CDR2 SAAADI. V dropped 6 bases and J dropped 0; count of bases not matched to a gene: 6. The CDR3 is made up of 15 amino acids. Authors' methods: By means of reference gene primer amplification, nucleated cell counts were estimated. Method: immunoSEQ multiplex PCR; TCRdb's copy keeps in-frame clones and lacks some. That table furnishes V, J and clone size, whereas the DNA furnished D and trimming. Of around 130,000 clones in the sample, 70% to 80% are singletons; the top ten hold under 14%.

V and J are TRBV10-2 and TRBJ1-2; 8 positions match TRBD1. The receptor's source is a human donor in a cohort sampled during active COVID-19. Sequenced material: peripheral blood. This chain's CDR3 is CASRETGAPNYGYTF. As DNA, the CDR3 is TGCGCCAGCAGGGAGACAGGGGCCCCTAACTATGGCTACACCTTC.